This TCR beta chain originates from a study of blood T cell repertoires in COVID-19. In the study overall: The study drew acute and convalescent COVID-19 samples from the United States, Italy and Spain. Sample material is recorded as cDNA or gDNA derived from T cells, B-cell-depleted T cells, or PBMCs.

The V gene lost 1 base and the J gene lost 10 bases, with 14 bases spanning the gap. Germline CDR1 and CDR2: SGHTA and FQGNSA. The CDR3 covers 15 residues. Original methodology: Nucleated cell counts were estimated from reference gene primer amplification. Generated by immunoSEQ multiplex PCR, the TCRdb table keeps only in-frame clones and is missing some. Clonal size and the V and J genes are those of that table, whereas D and trimming came from the DNA. The sample has tens of thousands of clones, about 85% seen once; the top ten hold around 15%. The source is a human donor with acute or convalescent COVID-19. The donor label of this sample is uncertain. The sample taken for sequencing was peripheral blood. The chain employs TRBV7-2 and TRBJ1-6; D is possibly TRBD1 (6 bases). The CDR3 bases are TGTGCCAGCAGCTTAGGTTGGGGGGGCTCGTCACCCCTCCACTTT. The encoded protein is CASSLGWGGSSPLHF.